The rows below give T cell receptor beta chains drawn from one sample of a study of blood T cell repertoires in COVID-19. Produced via immunoSEQ multiplex PCR; TCRdb's table is partial and in-frame only. The table lists around 250,000 clones, about nine tenths of them singletons. Sample: PBMCs or T cells enriched from blood (not recorded which). Receptor source: a man between 18 and 29 years old who had recovered from COVID-19. Both conserved end residues are part of each CDR3. D genes are given only for firm matches. Some rows have no size entry. The others give once, few or many, or a class for an expanded clone.

d_gene	abundance	v_gene	j_gene	CDR3aa	CDR3nt
.	once	TRBV5-4	TRBJ2-1	CASSLYNEQFF	TGTGCCAGCAGCCTTTACAATGAGCAGTTCTTC
.	.	TRBV5-6	TRBJ1-4	CAPFLYRSRSEKLFF	TGTGCCCCATTTCTATATCGATCCCGTAGTGAAAAACTGTTTTTT
.	.	TRBV4-1	TRBJ2-6	CASSQGSGTGANVLTF	TGCGCCAGCAGCCAAGGTTCAGGGACTGGGGCCAACGTCCTGACTTTC
.	.	TRBV6-5	TRBJ2-1	CASSYGGEQFF	TGTGCCAGCAGTTACGGAGGTGAGCAGTTCTTC
TRBD2	.	TRBV5-1	TRBJ2-1	CASSLLAGVSNEQFF	TGCGCCAGCAGCTTACTAGCGGGAGTGTCTAATGAGCAGTTCTTC
.	.	TRBV6-5	TRBJ2-2	CASSYGLTAGELFF	TGTGCCAGCAGTTACGGCCTTACCGCCGGGGAGCTGTTTTTT
.	.	TRBV12-3/TRBV12-4	TRBJ1-2	CASSREVGGYTF	TGTGCCAGCAGTAGGGAGGTGGGGGGCTACACCTTC
TRBD2	.	TRBV11-2	TRBJ2-5	CASSRSGGAQETQYF	TGTGCCAGCAGTCGTAGCGGGGGGGCCCAGGAGACCCAGTACTTC
TRBD1	.	TRBV28	TRBJ1-6	CASSLGTTGQGSPLHF	TGTGCCAGCAGCCTGGGTACTACGGGACAGGGCTCACCCCTCCACTTT
.	few	TRBV5-1	TRBJ1-1	CASSLDGVNTEAFF	TGCGCCAGCAGCTTGGATGGAGTGAACACTGAAGCTTTCTTT
TRBD1	.	TRBV25-1	TRBJ1-5	CASSEDRVNQPQHF	TGTGCCAGCAGTGAGGACAGGGTAAATCAGCCCCAGCATTTT
TRBD2	.	TRBV7-9	TRBJ2-1	CASSLGRGGVSYNEQFF	TGTGCCAGCAGCTTAGGACGGGGAGGGGTTTCCTACAATGAGCAGTTCTTC
TRBD2	few	TRBV5-8	TRBJ2-5	CASSSGTSGSGAETQYF	TGTGCCAGCAGCTCCGGGACTAGCGGGAGTGGCGCAGAGACCCAGTACTTC
.	.	TRBV7-9	TRBJ2-1	CALSPASSYNEQFF	TGTGCCCTCTCCCCAGCTAGCTCCTACAATGAGCAGTTCTTC
.	few	TRBV5-5	TRBJ2-4	CASSARLELAKNIQYF	TGTGCCAGCAGCGCGAGGCTTGAGTTAGCCAAAAACATTCAGTACTTC
TRBD1	once	TRBV3-1/TRBV3-2	TRBJ2-2	CASSQARTGTTGELFF	TGTGCCAGCAGCCAAGCCAGGACAGGGACCACCGGGGAGCTGTTTTTT
.	.	TRBV11-3	TRBJ1-1	CASSLAGSGTEAFF	TGTGCCAGCAGCTTAGCTGGTTCGGGCACTGAAGCTTTCTTT
TRBD2	.	TRBV3-1/TRBV3-2	TRBJ2-1	CASSQAPGVAGLSYNEQFF	TGTGCCAGCAGCCAAGCCCCGGGGGTAGCGGGCTTGTCCTACAATGAGCAGTTCTTC
TRBD1	.	TRBV27	TRBJ2-7	CASSLSGTGGEQYF	TGTGCCAGCAGTTTATCCGGGACAGGGGGCGAGCAGTACTTC
.	.	TRBV11-2	TRBJ1-5	CASSTGSQPQHF	TGTGCCAGCAGCACAGGTTCCCAGCCCCAGCATTTT
.	.	TRBV19	TRBJ1-2	CASNDQGWSYGYTF	TGTGCCAGTAACGATCAGGGCTGGAGCTATGGCTACACCTTC
.	.	TRBV19	TRBJ1-1	CASSGGAPNTEAFF	TGTGCCAGTTCCGGAGGAGCTCCGAACACTGAAGCTTTCTTT
TRBD2	.	TRBV5-8	TRBJ2-1	CASSFPGTSGSWYNEQFF	TGTGCCAGCAGCTTCCCCGGGACTAGCGGGAGTTGGTACAATGAGCAGTTCTTC
.	.	TRBV30	TRBJ1-5	CAWSLGAGQPQHF	TGTGCCTGGAGTTTGGGGGCTGGTCAGCCCCAGCATTTT
TRBD1	few	TRBV18	TRBJ1-6	CASSPWGQGTRTDYNSPLHF	TGTGCCAGCTCACCTTGGGGACAGGGGACCCGGACCGACTATAATTCACCCCTCCACTTT
.	.	TRBV12-3/TRBV12-4	TRBJ2-2	CASSTRPTGELFF	TGTGCCAGCAGCACCAGGCCAACCGGGGAGCTGTTTTTT
.	.	TRBV7-2	TRBJ2-6	CASSLAPTTTGANVLTF	TGTGCCAGCAGCTTAGCCCCAACTACGACTGGGGCCAACGTCCTGACTTTC
.	.	TRBV3-1/TRBV3-2	TRBJ2-1	CASSQGTASYNEQFF	TGTGCCAGCAGCCAAGGGACTGCCTCCTACAATGAGCAGTTCTTC
TRBD2	many	TRBV6-6	TRBJ2-1	CASSLGTGTSGSAYNEQFF	TGTGCCAGCAGTCTAGGTACCGGGACTAGCGGGAGCGCCTACAATGAGCAGTTCTTC